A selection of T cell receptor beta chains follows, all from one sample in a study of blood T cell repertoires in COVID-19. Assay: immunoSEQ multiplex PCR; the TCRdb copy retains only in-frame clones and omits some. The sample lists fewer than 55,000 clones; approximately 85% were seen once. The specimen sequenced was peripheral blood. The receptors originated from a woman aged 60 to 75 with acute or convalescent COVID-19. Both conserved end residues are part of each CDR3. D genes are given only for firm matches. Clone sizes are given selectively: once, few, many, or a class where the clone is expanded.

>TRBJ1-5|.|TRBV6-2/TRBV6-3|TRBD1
TGTGCCAGCAGTTACTCCATTAACAGGGGGCCCCAGCATTTT
CASSYSINRGPQHF
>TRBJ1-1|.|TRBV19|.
TGTGCCGAGAAAGGGGTCACTGAAGCTTTCTTT
CAEKGVTEAFF
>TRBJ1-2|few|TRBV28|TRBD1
TGTGCCAGCCTAACAGGGGGGGAGGGCTATGGCTACACCTTC
CASLTGGEGYGYTF
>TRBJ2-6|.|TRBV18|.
TGTGCCAGCTCACCGGACTCAGGAGGATCTGGGGCCAACGTCCTGACTTTC
CASSPDSGGSGANVLTF
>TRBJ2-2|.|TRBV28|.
TGTGCCAGCAGTATATCCTCTCGGTTCACCGGGGAGCTGTTTTTT
CASSISSRFTGELFF
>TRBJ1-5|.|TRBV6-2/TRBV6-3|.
TGTGCCAGCAGTTCCGTTAATACAGGGTCATCTCAGCCCCAGCATTTT
CASSSVNTGSSQPQHF
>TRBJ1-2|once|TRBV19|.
TGTGCCAGTAGTATCGGGGAAGGCACGGTTTATGGCTACACCTTC
CASSIGEGTVYGYTF
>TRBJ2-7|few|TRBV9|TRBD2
TGTGCCAGCAGCAAGGGACTAGATAACTACGAGCAGTACTTC
CASSKGLDNYEQYF
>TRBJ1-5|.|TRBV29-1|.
TGCAGCGTTGGGGAGGGGGGGTATCAGCCCCAGCATTTT
CSVGEGGYQPQHF
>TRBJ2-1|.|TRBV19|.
TGTGCCAGTAGTATGACTAGCTCCTACAATGAGCAGTTCTTC
CASSMTSSYNEQFF
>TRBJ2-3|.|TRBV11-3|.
TGTGCCAGCAGCTTAGACTTAGGCACAGATACGCAGTATTTT
CASSLDLGTDTQYF
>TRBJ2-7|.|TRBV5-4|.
TGTGCCAGCAGCTTGGCAGGAGGGCTGTCAGGTGAGCAGTACTTC
CASSLAGGLSGEQYF
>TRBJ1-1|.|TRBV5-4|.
TGTGCCAGCAGCTTGCCTCCTTTGGGCGCGAACACTGAAGCTTTCTTT
CASSLPPLGANTEAFF
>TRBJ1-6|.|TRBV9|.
TGTGCCAGCAGCGTAGGACCAGGCCTATCTAATTCACCCCTCCACTTT
CASSVGPGLSNSPLHF
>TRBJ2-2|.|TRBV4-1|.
TGCGCCAGCAGCCACGGGTATACCGGGGAGCTGTTTTTT
CASSHGYTGELFF
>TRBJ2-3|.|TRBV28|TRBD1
TGTGCCAGCAGACATCATTGGACAGGGCCAGATACGCAGTATTTT
CASRHHWTGPDTQYF
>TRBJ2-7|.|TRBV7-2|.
TGTGCCAGCAGCTTTCGCAGGGGCAAGTCCGAGCAGTACTTC
CASSFRRGKSEQYF
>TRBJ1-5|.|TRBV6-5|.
TGTGCCAGCATAGGGCAGCGGGGGATAAATCAGCCCCAGCATTTT
CASIGQRGINQPQHF
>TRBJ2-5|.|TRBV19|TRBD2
TGTGCCAGTAGTAGGACTAGCGGGGCGTCCCGAGGGACCCAGTACTTC
CASSRTSGASRGTQYF
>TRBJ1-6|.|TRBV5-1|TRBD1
TGCGCCAGCAGCATACAGGGGGCGGACCTCTCCGGATCACCCCTCCACTTT
CASSIQGADLSGSPLHF
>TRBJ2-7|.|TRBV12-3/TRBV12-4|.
TGTGCCAGCGGGCCAGAAGGTCCTTACGAGCAGTACTTC
CASGPEGPYEQYF
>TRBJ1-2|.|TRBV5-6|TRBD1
TGTGCCAGCATCCGGAGGGACAGCCAATACTATGGCTACACCTTC
CASIRRDSQYYGYTF
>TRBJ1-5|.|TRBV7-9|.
TGTGCCAGCCGACAGGCTAATCAGCCCCAGCATTTT
CASRQANQPQHF
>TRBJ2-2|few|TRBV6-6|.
TGTGCCAGCAGTTACCAGGGGAACACCGGGGAGCTGTTTTTT
CASSYQGNTGELFF
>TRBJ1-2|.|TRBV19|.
TGTGCCAGTAGTATCTTCTTTGGATCGCGGGATATCTATGGCTACACCTTC
CASSIFFGSRDIYGYTF